Detailed here is one TCR beta chain. The antigen is undetermined. Generated by immunoSEQ multiplex PCR, the TCRdb table keeps only in-frame clones and is missing some. The sample comprises around 2,100,000 clones, about 95% of which are singletons, and approximately 1.2% rests with the top ten. After removal of 0 bases from V and 13 bases from J, the junction contained 5 bases not matched to a gene. The V gene's germline CDR1 is SGHDN and CDR2 FVKESK. CDR3 length equals 14 residues. The data were obtained in a study of shared clonotypes between healthy human individuals. Notes on the study in general: Several donors showed sharing of about 4.8% of naive CD4 clonotypes. A generally larger estimated richness was seen in naive subsets than in memory subsets. Rarefaction gave evidence that sorted-subset sequencing remained incomplete despite large depth.

Naive CD8 isolation took CD45RO-negative cells positively selected for CCR7 and excluded terminally differentiated effector memory CD45RA+ cells. There were no recent acute infections or vaccinations among the donors, who were healthy HIV-negative adults. Sequenced: naive CD8+ T cells sorted from blood. The receptor comes from a man aged 18-30 years in good health. The chain couples TRBV14 to TRBJ1-6, with 8 bases that match TRBD1. The CDR3 nucleotides read TGTGCCAGCAGCCAAGAACAGGGGGGAGCGCCCCTCCACTTT. This codes for CASSQEQGGAPLHF. The full variable domain, completed using reference TRBV14 and TRBJ1-6, is EAGVTQFPSHSVIEKGQTVTLRCDPISGHDNLYWYRRVMGKEIKFLLHFVKESKQDESGMPNNRFLAERTGGTYSTLKVQPAELEDSGVYFCASSQEQGGAPLHFGNGTRLTVT.